These 3 T cell receptor beta chains came from one sample sequenced in a study of blood T cell repertoires in COVID-19. Assay used: immunoSEQ multiplex PCR; TCRdb lists only in-frame clones, some missing. The data show 55,000 to 90,000 clones, approximately 86% seen once. Sample: peripheral blood. The origin of the receptors is a man aged 70 or older with active COVID-19.

This clone was observed a handful of times. Its ends do not fully match the called genes, so a read error is possible. This chain links TRBV30 with TRBJ2-7; D perhaps matches TRBD1 (6 bases). The CDR3 has 14 amino acids. Looked up from germline, CDR1 is GTSNPN and CDR2 is SVGIG (reference sequence). The CDR3 here is CAWRRGSTRYGQYF. The CDR3 bases are TGTGCCTGGCGAAGGGGGTCAACACGCTACGGGCAGTACTTC.

The chain joins TRBV9 to TRBJ2-2; TRBD1 might be the D (5 bases). The CDR3 sequence is 15 residues long. V lost 0 bases and J 6 bases, leaving 12 bases between the germline ends. The germline V gene has CDR1 SGDLS and CDR2 YYNGEE. The CDR3 here is CASSVEGRVSGELFF. The CDR3 DNA reads TGTGCCAGCAGCGTAGAGGGCAGGGTGTCCGGGGAGCTGTTTTTT.

The chain carries TRBV24-1 and TRBJ1-4, with a weak D call TRBD1 (5 bases). Germline CDR1 KGHDR, CDR2 SFDVKD. The ends were cut back, 2 bases at V and 10 bases at J, with 10 bases in the middle. CDR3 size: 13 residues. The chain's CDR3 is CATSDWQGGKLFF. In DNA, the CDR3 is TGTGCCACCAGTGATTGGCAGGGAGGAAAACTGTTTTTT.